These 22 T cell receptor beta chains originate from one sample sequenced in a study of shared clonotypes between healthy human individuals. The assay was immunoSEQ multiplex PCR, and TCRdb's table has in-frame clones only and misses some. Seen here are 2 million to 3 million clones, 93% observed once, and the top ten hold roughly 0.39%. The sample taken for sequencing was naive CD4+ T cells from PBMCs. The subset here: CD45RA+ positively selected. The receptors stem from a man aged 18-30 years in good health. Some clones in this sample may be carry-over from other donors' samples.

The chain has TRBV6-6 and TRBJ2-3, with D tentatively TRBD1 or TRBD2 (5 bases each). The germline gives CDR1 MNHNY, CDR2 SVGAGI (reference sequence). This CDR3 comprises 16 residues. Trimming pared 2 bases from V and 1 base from J, leaving 13 bases between. The CDR3 coding sequence is TGTGCCAGCAGTTACCCGAGGGGAGTCGGCACAGATACGCAGTATTTT. Its translation: CASSYPRGVGTDTQYF.

This chain connects TRBV18 to TRBJ1-2, with TRBD1 identical over 9 bases. Trimming at V came to 6 bases and at J to 0 bases, leaving 8 bases not matched to a gene. The CDR3 sequence is 16 residues long. The germline V gene has CDR1 KGHSH and CDR2 LQKENI. The CDR3 loop reads CASSLQGARSNYGYTF. DNA for the CDR3: TGTGCCAGCTCTCTACAGGGGGCGCGTTCTAACTATGGCTACACCTTC.

This clone was counted once. The V call is TRBV7-2, the J call TRBJ2-1, with 9 bases that match TRBD2. Trimming took 1 base from V and 8 from J; bases not matched to a gene: 3. Per the germline V gene, CDR1 is SGHTA and CDR2 is FQGNSA. The CDR3 consists of 14 residues. The CDR3 DNA reads as TGTGCCAGCAGCTTAGGTAGCGGGAGCGATGAGCAGTTCTTC. Protein product: CASSLGSGSDEQFF.

J is TRBJ1-1 and V is TRBV7-3; TRBD1 is a possible D gene (6 bases). Trimming took 7 bases from V and 6 from J, leaving 12 bases between them. The CDR3 has 12 residues. Germline CDR1 is SGHTA and CDR2 is FQGTGA. The CDR3 sequence is CASNTGGPEAFF. The CDR3 region has the DNA TGTGCCAGCAATACGGGGGGCCCTGAAGCTTTCTTT.

V and J are TRBV6-5 and TRBJ2-7; 10 bases agree with TRBD2. This CDR3 has 16 residues. V was clipped by 0 bases and J by 9 bases; unmatched bases: 11. Germline V gene data show CDR1 as MNHEY and CDR2 as SVGAGI. CDR3 nucleotide sequence: TGTGCCAGCAGTTACTCTGCTAGCGGGAGTGTGCTCGGGCAGTACTTC. Translated, it gives CASSYSASGSVLGQYF.

The chain's CDR3 is CAISQDRVNYGYTF. The CDR3 DNA is TGTGCCATCAGCCAGGACAGGGTGAACTATGGCTACACCTTC. The chain joins TRBV10-3 to TRBJ1-2, with 8 bases that match TRBD1. Germline V CDR1 and CDR2: ENHRY, SYGVKD. This CDR3 has 14 amino acids. The ends lost 6 bases at V and 2 bases at J; junction bases unmatched: 5.

V is TRBV7-2 and J is TRBJ2-2; 8 bases line up with TRBD1. The CDR3 consists of 15 residues. Germline loops: CDR1 SGHTA, CDR2 FQGNSA. V lost 8 bases and J lost 5; bases outside the gene matches: 10. This CDR3 is CASGEGTGGTGELFF. DNA of the CDR3: TGTGCCAGCGGAGAGGGGACAGGCGGAACCGGGGAGCTGTTTTTT.

The rearrangement joins TRBV6-5 to TRBJ2-3; 10 nucleotides line up with TRBD1. Germline loops: CDR1 MNHEY, CDR2 SVGAGI. The CDR3 sequence is 15 residues long. V dropped 0 bases and J dropped 5; count of bases not matched to a gene: 2. The CDR3 DNA follows: TGTGCCAGCAGTTACTCCGGGACAGGGGAAGATACGCAGTATTTT. Translating it yields CASSYSGTGEDTQYF.

The genes are TRBV7-8 and TRBJ1-2, with 8 bases lining up with TRBD1. V lost 3 bases and J lost 5; bases outside the gene matches: 8. The CDR3 loop spans 15 amino acids. Per germline, CDR1 SGHVS and CDR2 FQNEAQ. The CDR3 coding sequence is TGTGCCAGCAGCTTCGGACAGGGTCCCTCTTATGGCTACACCTTC. Amino acids: CASSFGQGPSYGYTF.

Comment on this clone: Additional DNA sequences in this sample encode the identical CDR3. V gene TRBV11-2 combines with J gene TRBJ2-3; TRBD1 matches 8 bases. CDR3 length equals 14 residues. Looked up from germline, CDR1 is SGHAT and CDR2 is FQNNGV. The trim removed 1 base at V and 3 bases at J, leaving 0 bases unmatched. CDR3 sequence (DNA): TGTGCCAGCAGCTTAGGACAGGGGACAGATACGCAGTATTTT. Protein sequence: CASSLGQGTDTQYF.

The chain recombines TRBV5-1 with TRBJ1-1; no definite D call. This CDR3 spans 15 amino acids. The V end lost 0 bases, the J end lost 1 base, and 10 bases lay between the germline ends. Germline CDR1 and CDR2: SGHRS and YFSETQ. The CDR3 coding sequence is TGCGCCAGCAGCTTGGCCGGGGAGCCGAACACTGAAGCTTTCTTT. Protein product: CASSLAGEPNTEAFF. Full variable domain (missing parts from reference TRBV5-1 and TRBJ1-1): KAGVTQTPRYLIKTRGQQVTLSCSPISGHRSVSWYQQTPGQGLQFLFEYFSETQRNKGNFPGRFSGRQFSNSRSEMNVSTLELGDSALYLCASSLAGEPNTEAFFGQGTRLTVV.

The chain uses TRBV12-5 and TRBJ2-5; possibly TRBD1 for D (6 bases). The germline CDR1 and CDR2 sequences are LGHNT and FRNRAP. The CDR3 has 14 amino acids. The V end lost 6 bases, the J end lost 0 bases, and 11 bases lay between the germline ends. CDR3 sequence: CASGLDRYQETQYF. The CDR3 coding sequence is TGTGCTAGTGGCTTAGACAGGTACCAAGAGACCCAGTACTTC.

The V gene is TRBV6-6, the J gene TRBJ1-5, with 7 bases matching TRBD1. V shed 7 bases, J shed 4 bases, and the junction held 4 bases outside the gene matches. Germline-derived CDR1 and CDR2 are MNHNY and SVGAGI (reference sequence). The CDR3 extends over 13 amino acids. DNA of the CDR3: TGTGCCAGCAACGACAGGGAAAATCAGCCCCAGCATTTT. Protein sequence: CASNDRENQPQHF.

V and J are TRBV5-1 and TRBJ2-3; TRBD1 aligns across 7 bases. CDR3 length equals 13 residues. In germline, CDR1 is SGHRS, CDR2 YFSETQ. The J segment lost 2 bases and the V segment lost 5 bases, leaving 2 bases of the junction unmatched. The DNA for the CDR3 is TGCGCCAGCAGGACAGGGACCACAGATACGCAGTATTTT. This sequence encodes CASRTGTTDTQYF. Complete variable domain (other parts from reference TRBV5-1 and TRBJ2-3): KAGVTQTPRYLIKTRGQQVTLSCSPISGHRSVSWYQQTPGQGLQFLFEYFSETQRNKGNFPGRFSGRQFSNSRSEMNVSTLELGDSALYLCASRTGTTDTQYFGPGTRLTVL.

The chain links TRBV28 to TRBJ1-1; unclear D gene. Germline-derived CDR1 and CDR2 are MDHEN and SYDVKM. V lost 6 bases and J 3 bases, leaving 14 bases between the germline ends. The CDR3 runs 14 residues. CDR3 region: CASSGTGAYTEAFF. In nucleotides, the CDR3 is TGTGCCAGCAGCGGTACGGGCGCGTACACTGAAGCTTTCTTT.

The chain links TRBV5-4 to TRBJ1-2, with TRBD1 as a possible D gene (5 bases). Between the trimmed V and J ends, which lost 0 bases and 8 bases, there was a span of 17 bases. Germline V gene lookup returns CDR1 SGHNT and CDR2 YYREEE (reference sequence). The CDR3 extends over 15 amino acids. This chain's CDR3 is CASSLAVGAELGYTF. The DNA for the CDR3 is TGTGCCAGCAGCTTGGCCGTCGGGGCAGAGCTCGGCTACACCTTC.

The chain is built from TRBV20-1 and TRBJ2-5; D unresolved. V was shortened by 4 bases and J by 0 bases, with 3 bases between the two germline ends. The CDR3 consists of 11 residues. The germline gives CDR1 DFQATT, CDR2 SNEGSKA (reference sequence). The CDR3 DNA is TGCAGTGCTACGAACCAAGAGACCCAGTACTTC. It yields the protein CSATNQETQYF.

The chain combines TRBV5-1 with TRBJ2-1; 12 positions match TRBD2. This CDR3 spans 14 amino acids. V lost 1 base and J lost 7; bases outside the gene matches: 0. The V gene's germline CDR1 is SGHRS and CDR2 YFSETQ. CDR3 nucleotides: TGCGCCAGCAGCTTGACTAGCGGGGGGAATGAGCAGTTCTTC. This sequence encodes CASSLTSGGNEQFF. The full variable domain, rest sourced from reference TRBV5-1 and TRBJ2-1, is KAGVTQTPRYLIKTRGQQVTLSCSPISGHRSVSWYQQTPGQGLQFLFEYFSETQRNKGNFPGRFSGRQFSNSRSEMNVSTLELGDSALYLCASSLTSGGNEQFFGPGTRLTVL.

This clone was counted once. DNA for the CDR3: TGTGCCTGGAGTGTAGAGGAAGGCGGAAACACCATATATTTT. Translating it yields CAWSVEEGGNTIYF. The V gene is TRBV30, the J gene TRBJ1-3; D is uncertain. The germline gives CDR1 GTSNPN, CDR2 SVGIG (reference sequence). V gave up 0 bases and J gave up 4 bases, with 10 bases separating them. This CDR3 has 14 amino acids.

This clone was seen a handful of times. V gene TRBV6-5 combines with J gene TRBJ1-5, with 9 bases lining up with TRBD1. Germline V lookup: CDR1 MNHEY, CDR2 SVGAGI. V shed 8 bases, J shed 2 bases, and the junction held 7 bases outside the gene matches. The CDR3 is made up of 15 amino acids. The DNA for the CDR3 is TGTGCCAGCGGCGGGGACAGGGCTGGCAATCAGCCCCAGCATTTT. Encoded protein: CASGGDRAGNQPQHF.

The genes are TRBV6-1 and TRBJ2-3; 13 nucleotides line up with TRBD2. This CDR3 comprises 15 residues. Germline V lookup: CDR1 MNHNS, CDR2 SASEGT. The V and J ends lost 6 bases and 4 bases, in that order; junction bases with no gene match: 4. CDR3 bases: TGTGCCAGCAGAAAACTAGCGGGAGGGGCAGATACGCAGTATTTT. This translates into CASRKLAGGADTQYF.

Here the CDR3 reads CASTMTSGRANEQFF. The CDR3 DNA is TGTGCCAGTACCATGACTAGCGGGAGGGCCAATGAGCAGTTCTTC. V usage is TRBV19 and J usage is TRBJ2-1, with TRBD2 matching over 14 bases. The CDR3 is 15 amino acids. Per the germline V gene, CDR1 is LNHDA and CDR2 is SQIVND (reference sequence). V gave up 7 bases and J gave up 6 bases; unmatched junction bases: 5.